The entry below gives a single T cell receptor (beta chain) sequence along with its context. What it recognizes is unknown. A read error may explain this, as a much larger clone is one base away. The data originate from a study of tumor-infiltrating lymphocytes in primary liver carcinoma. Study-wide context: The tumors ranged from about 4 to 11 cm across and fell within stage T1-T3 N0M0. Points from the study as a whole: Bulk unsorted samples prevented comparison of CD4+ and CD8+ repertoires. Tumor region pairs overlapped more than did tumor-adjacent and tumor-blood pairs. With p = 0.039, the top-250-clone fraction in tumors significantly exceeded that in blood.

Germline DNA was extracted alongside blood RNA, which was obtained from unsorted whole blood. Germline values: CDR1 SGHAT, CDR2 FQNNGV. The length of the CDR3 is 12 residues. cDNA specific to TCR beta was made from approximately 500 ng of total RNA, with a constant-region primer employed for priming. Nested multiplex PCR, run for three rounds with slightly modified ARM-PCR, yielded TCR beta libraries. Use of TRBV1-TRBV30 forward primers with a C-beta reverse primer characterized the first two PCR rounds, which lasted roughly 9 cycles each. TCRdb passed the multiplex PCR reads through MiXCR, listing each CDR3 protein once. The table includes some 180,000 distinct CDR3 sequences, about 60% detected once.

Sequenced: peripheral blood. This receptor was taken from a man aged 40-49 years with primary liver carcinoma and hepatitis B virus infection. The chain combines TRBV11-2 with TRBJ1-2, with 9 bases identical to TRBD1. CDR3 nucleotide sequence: TGTGCCAGCAGAACAGGGGGCTATGCCTACACCTTC. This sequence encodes CASRTGGYAYTF.